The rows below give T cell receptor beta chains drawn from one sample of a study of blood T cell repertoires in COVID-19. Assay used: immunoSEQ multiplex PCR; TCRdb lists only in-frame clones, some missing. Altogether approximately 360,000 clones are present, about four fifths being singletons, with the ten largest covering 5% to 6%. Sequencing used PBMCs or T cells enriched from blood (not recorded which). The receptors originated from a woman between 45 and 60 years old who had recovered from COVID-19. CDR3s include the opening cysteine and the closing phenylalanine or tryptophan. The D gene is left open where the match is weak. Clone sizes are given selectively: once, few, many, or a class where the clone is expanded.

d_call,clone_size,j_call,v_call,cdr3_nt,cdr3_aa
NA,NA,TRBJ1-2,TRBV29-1,TGCAGCGTTAGCAGGGAAAGGGTGGGGCAGCCCAACTATGGCTACACCTTC,CSVSRERVGQPNYGYTF
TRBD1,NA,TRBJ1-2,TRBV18,TGTGCCAGCTCACCAGAAATGGGCGGGGGACAGGCCTATGGCTACACCTTC,CASSPEMGGGQAYGYTF
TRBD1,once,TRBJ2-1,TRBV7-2,TGTGCCAGCAGCTGGCCGGGACAGGGGGCGCGGAATGAGCAGTTCTTC,CASSWPGQGARNEQFF
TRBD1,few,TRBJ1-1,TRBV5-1,TGCGCCAGCAGCTGCGCGGACAGGGGGGACATTGGTGAAGCTTTCTTT,CASSCADRGDIGEAFF
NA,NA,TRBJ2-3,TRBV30,TGTGCCTGGAGTGCCCGCCGGTTGGCAGATACGCAGTATTTT,CAWSARRLADTQYF
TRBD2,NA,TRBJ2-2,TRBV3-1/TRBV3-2,TGTGCCAGCAGCAGACTAGCGGGAGAAGGGCGGACCGGGGAGCTGTTTTTT,CASSRLAGEGRTGELFF
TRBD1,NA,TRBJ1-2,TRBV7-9,TGTGCCAGTCGGATGGGGACAGGGGATGGCTACACCTTC,CASRMGTGDGYTF
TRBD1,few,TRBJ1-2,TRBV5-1,TGCGCCAGCAGCCGGGACAGTCGTAACTATGGCTACACCTTC,CASSRDSRNYGYTF
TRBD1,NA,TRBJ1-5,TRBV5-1,TGCGCCAGCAGCTTGGTGGCAGGGGGCGGCAATCAGCCCCAGCATTTT,CASSLVAGGGNQPQHF
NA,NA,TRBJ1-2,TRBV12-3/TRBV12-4,TGTGCCAGCAGCAGGGACACCGGCTATGGCTACACCTTC,CASSRDTGYGYTF
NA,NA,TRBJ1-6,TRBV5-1,TGCGCCAGCAGCCCCACAGGGAATTCACCCCTCCACTTT,CASSPTGNSPLHF
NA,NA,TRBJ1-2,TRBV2,TGTGCCATTTTCAGGGGATGGTCGTATGGCTACACCTTC,CAIFRGWSYGYTF
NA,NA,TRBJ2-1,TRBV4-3,TGCGCCAGCAGCCAAGAGTGGGGGGGACAATACAATGAGCAGTTCTTC,CASSQEWGGQYNEQFF
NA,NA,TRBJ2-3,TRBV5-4,TGTGCCAGCAGCTCCGATTGGGGCGGGGGCACAGATACGCAGTATTTT,CASSSDWGGGTDTQYF
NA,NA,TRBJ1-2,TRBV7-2,TGTGCCAGCAGCACCGATATGACAGGCTATGGCTACACCTTC,CASSTDMTGYGYTF
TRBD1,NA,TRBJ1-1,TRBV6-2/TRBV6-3,TGTGCCAGCAGCCGAGGGACAGGGAACACTGAAGCTTTCTTT,CASSRGTGNTEAFF
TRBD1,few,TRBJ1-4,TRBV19,TGTGCCAGTAGTATAAAAGACGGGACAGTCCATGAAAAACTGTTTTTT,CASSIKDGTVHEKLFF
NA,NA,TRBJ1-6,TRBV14,TGTGCCAGCAGCCTAGGGGCAGGTTCACCCCTCCACTTT,CASSLGAGSPLHF
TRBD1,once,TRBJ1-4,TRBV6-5,TGTGCCAGCAGTCCGACAGGGGTTAATGAAAAACTGTTTTTT,CASSPTGVNEKLFF